This TCR beta chain was sequenced during a study of blood T cell repertoires in COVID-19. On the study more broadly: From the United States, Italy and Spain came samples of acute and convalescent COVID-19.

Seattle researchers signed up patients amid active infection and tracked them longitudinally. The germline V gene has CDR1 KGHSH and CDR2 LQKENI. Trimming removed 4 bases from V and 0 bases from J, with 13 bases in between. This CDR3 is built from 16 residues. In the source study's methods: Reference gene primer amplification yielded estimated nucleated cell counts. TCRdb's copy holds only in-frame clones and misses some; the assay was immunoSEQ multiplex PCR. That table gives V, J and clone size, and the DNA gave D and trimming. The sample holds about 150,000 clones, 80% to 90% seen once. The source of this sequence is a woman aged 60-75 years with COVID-19, enrolled during active disease. Input material: peripheral blood. This chain links TRBV18 with TRBJ2-1, with D uncertain. The DNA of the CDR3 is TGTGCCAGCTCACTCACGGCGAGGAACTCCTACAATGAGCAGTTCTTC. Translated: CASSLTARNSYNEQFF. The full variable domain, completed using reference TRBV18 and TRBJ2-1, is NAGVMQNPRHLVRRRGQEARLRCSPMKGHSHVYWYRQLPEEGLKFMVYLQKENIIDESGMPKERFSAEFPKEGPSILRIQQVVRGDSAAYFCASSLTARNSYNEQFFGPGTRLTVL.